Each of the 21 T cell receptor beta chains below was sequenced from the same sample in a study of graft-versus-host responses after intestinal transplantation. The assay was immunoSEQ multiplex PCR, and TCRdb's table has in-frame clones only and misses some. Among 90,000 to 150,000 clones listed, roughly 93% were seen once. Antigen specificity for these receptors is unknown. This specimen was unstimulated CD4+ T cells sorted from spleen or lymph node cells, taken before intestinal transplant. The receptors derive from a human donor who received an intestinal transplant.

The chain carries TRBV9 and TRBJ2-3, with 7 bases lining up with TRBD1. Per germline, CDR1 SGDLS and CDR2 YYNGEE. This CDR3 is built from 17 residues. The V and J ends lost 3 bases and 3 bases, in that order; junction bases with no gene match: 13. The CDR3 is CASSEKQGTRFTDTQYF. The CDR3 nucleotides read TGTGCCAGCAGCGAAAAACAGGGGACGCGGTTTACAGATACGCAGTATTTT.

The chain joins TRBV9 to TRBJ2-1; 12 nucleotides match TRBD2. The CDR3 runs 15 residues. V shed 3 bases and J 8 bases; nucleotides not matched to a gene: 6. CDR1 SGDLS and CDR2 YYNGEE come from the germline V gene. The chain's CDR3 is CASSAGLAGMHEQFF. Here the CDR3 DNA reads TGTGCCAGCAGCGCTGGACTAGCGGGAATGCATGAGCAGTTCTTC.

This sequence joins TRBV9 and TRBJ2-5; D uncertain. The V gene lost 1 base and the J gene lost 0 bases, with 7 bases spanning the gap. The CDR3 covers 14 residues. CDR1 SGDLS and CDR2 YYNGEE come from the germline V gene. The CDR3 loop reads CASSVSSNQETQYF. CDR3 bases: TGTGCCAGCAGCGTATCTTCCAACCAAGAGACCCAGTACTTC.

The rearrangement uses TRBV30 and TRBJ2-1, with 13 bases identical to TRBD2. This CDR3 contains 15 residues. Germline trimming cut 3 bases from V and 4 bases from J; bases unmatched to any gene: 3. Germline V lookup: CDR1 GTSNPN, CDR2 SVGIG (reference sequence). For the CDR3, the DNA is TGTGCCTGGAGCTGGACTAGCGGGAGTTACAATGAGCAGTTCTTC. Protein: CAWSWTSGSYNEQFF.

CDR3 DNA: TGTGCCAGCAGTGAAGCGCCGGGGGGCTATGGCTACACCTTC. Its protein is CASSEAPGGYGYTF. The chain couples TRBV2 to TRBJ1-2, with D possibly matching TRBD1 (5 bases). V was cut by 0 bases and J by 4 bases, with 9 bases left in between. CDR1 and CDR2 from the germline V gene are SNHLY and FYNNEI. The CDR3 runs to 14 residues.

V is TRBV11-2 and J is TRBJ2-1; D is unresolved. The germline CDR1 and CDR2 sequences are SGHAT and FQNNGV. This CDR3 is 15 amino acids long. V was clipped by 5 bases and J by 2 bases, with 13 bases between them. The CDR3 bases are TGTGCCAGCAGCCGTCTATTACCCACCTACAATGAGCAGTTCTTC. Translated: CASSRLLPTYNEQFF.

With respect to this clone: The junction departs from germline at one end; a sequencing error may be responsible. The chain employs TRBV7-7 and TRBJ2-3; D remains ambiguous. This CDR3 has 13 amino acids. Per germline, CDR1 SSHAT and CDR2 FNYEAQ (reference sequence). CDR3 sequence reads: CASSLVLADTQYF. The CDR3 DNA reads as TGTGCTAGCAGCCTCGTCCTGGCAGATACGCAGTATTTT. Using reference TRBV7-7 and TRBJ2-3 for the parts outside the CDR3, the full variable domain is GAGVSQSPRYKVTKRGQDVTLRCDPISSHATLYWYQQALGQGPEFLTYFNYEAQPDKSGLPSDRFSAERPEGSISTLTIQRTEQRDSAMYRCASSLVLADTQYFGPGTRLTVL.

J is TRBJ1-2 and V is TRBV19, with 7 bases matching TRBD1. The CDR3 is made up of 15 amino acids. Germline V gene sequence: CDR1 LNHDA, CDR2 SQIVND (reference sequence). J lost 4 bases, V lost 4 bases, and 9 bases had no gene match. The CDR3 sequence is CASSSTGQAVYGYTF. The CDR3 DNA reads as TGTGCCAGTAGTAGTACCGGACAGGCGGTCTATGGCTACACCTTC. Full variable domain (missing parts from reference TRBV19 and TRBJ1-2): DGGITQSPKYLFRKEGQNVTLSCEQNLNHDAMYWYRQDPGQGLRLIYYSQIVNDFQKGDIAEGYSVSREKKESFPLTVTSAQKNPTAFYLCASSSTGQAVYGYTFGSGTRLTVV.

This clone was detected once. The chain joins TRBV6-5 to TRBJ1-1, with TRBD1 identical over 10 bases. The CDR3 totals 13 residues. The germline V gene encodes CDR1 MNHEY and CDR2 SVGAGI. V shed 1 base, J shed 11 bases, and the junction held 4 bases outside the gene matches. The CDR3 is CASSYWTGGKAFF. CDR3 nucleotides: TGTGCCAGCAGTTACTGGACAGGGGGTAAGGCTTTCTTT.

This clone showed up just once. The chain uses TRBV7-8 and TRBJ1-5; D call uncertain. V was shortened by 1 base and J by 0 bases, with 10 bases between the two germline ends. CDR3 length: 16 residues. CDR1 is SGHVS, CDR2 FQNEAQ, per germline. Written as DNA, the CDR3 is TGTGCCAGCAGCTTAGTTCGGTCCTTTAGCAATCAGCCCCAGCATTTT. Translating it yields CASSLVRSFSNQPQHF.

This clone was observed once. The J gene is TRBJ2-4, the V gene TRBV4-1, with 7 bases fitting TRBD1. The CDR3 runs 14 residues. Germline V gene data show CDR1 as MGHRA and CDR2 as YSYEKL. V trimming: 2 bases; J trimming: 6 bases; junction bases outside the gene matches: 4. The CDR3 DNA reads as TGCGCCAGCAGCCAATGGGGACAGAGAAACATTCAGTACTTC. It codes for CASSQWGQRNIQYF.

The chain joins TRBV19 to TRBJ1-1; TRBD1 might be the D (6 bases). This CDR3 has 16 amino acids. V shed 4 bases and J shed 0 bases, with 15 bases lying between them. CDR1 and CDR2 from the germline V gene are LNHDA and SQIVND (reference sequence). Written as DNA, the CDR3 is TGTGCCAGTAGTACATACCAGGGGAGGGTGAACACTGAAGCTTTCTTT. Translated, it gives CASSTYQGRVNTEAFF.

The chain recombines TRBV6-5 with TRBJ2-7; D assignment may be TRBD1 or TRBD2 (5 bases each). Per the germline V gene, CDR1 is MNHEY and CDR2 is SVGAGI. The CDR3 runs 15 residues. Deletions cut 5 bases from V and 4 bases from J, with 18 bases between. The CDR3 coding sequence is TGTGCCAGCAGTCTCCGGGACGGTGGACTTTACGAGCAGTACTTC. It codes for CASSLRDGGLYEQYF.

This chain uses TRBV10-2 with TRBJ2-7; possibly TRBD1 for D (6 bases). Germline V gives CDR1 WSHSY, CDR2 SAAADI. The V and J ends lost 6 bases and 0 bases respectively, with 18 bases between them. The CDR3 is 16 amino acids. The CDR3 here is CASRPAGTPGSYEQYF. The CDR3 region has the DNA TGCGCCAGCAGGCCGGCCGGGACACCTGGCTCCTACGAGCAGTACTTC.

The CDR3 DNA reads as TGTGCCAGCAGTTTAGACAGGGCAACCTACGAGCAGTACTTC. Protein: CASSLDRATYEQYF. The chain is built from TRBV6-1 and TRBJ2-7; the match to TRBD1 covers 7 bases. The length of the CDR3 is 14 residues. Losses at the gene ends were 5 bases for V and 2 bases for J; bases not matched to a gene: 6. Germline loops: CDR1 MNHNS, CDR2 SASEGT.

The chain couples TRBV6-8 to TRBJ2-1; D unclear. The CDR3 covers 18 residues. Germline V gene lookup returns CDR1 MNHGY and CDR2 SAAAGT. The V end lost 0 bases, the J end lost 3 bases, and 18 bases lay between the germline ends. The CDR3 nucleotides are TGTGCCAGCAGTTACTCGCGCCTCCCGGACCCGGACTACAATGAGCAGTTCTTC. This gives the protein CASSYSRLPDPDYNEQFF.

The chain joins TRBV7-8 to TRBJ2-5; 7 bases fit TRBD1. This CDR3 is 13 amino acids long. Per the germline V gene, CDR1 is SGHVS and CDR2 is FQNEAQ. J lost 3 bases, V lost 5 bases, and 3 bases had no gene match. The CDR3 sequence: CASSPGTEETQYF. The CDR3 DNA reads TGTGCCAGCAGCCCCGGGACAGAAGAGACCCAGTACTTC.

The CDR3 spells CASSSTGWNEQFF. DNA of the CDR3: TGTGCCAGCAGCTCGACAGGGTGGAATGAGCAGTTCTTC. The rearrangement links TRBV7-9 to TRBJ2-1; 7 bases are a match to TRBD1. CDR1 and CDR2 from the germline V gene are SEHNR and FQNEAQ (reference sequence). The CDR3 spans 13 residues. V lost 4 bases to trimming and J lost 7 bases; unmatched junction nucleotides: 4.

The table lists this clone with a few counts. The rearrangement links TRBV19 to TRBJ1-4; 7 nucleotides line up with TRBD1. This CDR3 spans 13 amino acids. The V gene's germline CDR1 is LNHDA and CDR2 SQIVND (reference sequence). The V gene end was trimmed by 4 bases and the J gene end by 8 bases; junction bases not matched to a gene: 4. CDR3 coding DNA: TGTGCCAGTAGTAACAGGGGCGGAGAAAAACTGTTTTTT. It codes for CASSNRGGEKLFF. Supplemented by reference TRBV19 and TRBJ1-4, the full variable domain reads DGGITQSPKYLFRKEGQNVTLSCEQNLNHDAMYWYRQDPGQGLRLIYYSQIVNDFQKGDIAEGYSVSREKKESFPLTVTSAQKNPTAFYLCASSNRGGEKLFFGSGTQLSVL.

CDR3 residues: CASSQVGSSQYF. The CDR3 DNA follows: TGTGCCAGCAGCCAAGTGGGTAGCTCGCAGTATTTT. This chain joins TRBV14 and TRBJ2-3; D ambiguous. The germline CDR1 and CDR2 sequences are SGHDN and FVKESK. The CDR3 is 12 amino acids. V was cut by 1 base and J by 10 bases, with 9 bases left in between.

This clone was recorded only once. The chain is built from TRBV6-1 and TRBJ1-1, with 9 bases aligning to TRBD1. Germline assignment: CDR1 MNHNS and CDR2 SASEGT. This CDR3 contains 13 residues. The V and J ends lost 4 bases and 5 bases, in that order; junction bases with no gene match: 2. The CDR3 DNA reads as TGTGCCAGCAGTGGGACAGGGGAGACTGAAGCTTTCTTT. Amino acid sequence: CASSGTGETEAFF.